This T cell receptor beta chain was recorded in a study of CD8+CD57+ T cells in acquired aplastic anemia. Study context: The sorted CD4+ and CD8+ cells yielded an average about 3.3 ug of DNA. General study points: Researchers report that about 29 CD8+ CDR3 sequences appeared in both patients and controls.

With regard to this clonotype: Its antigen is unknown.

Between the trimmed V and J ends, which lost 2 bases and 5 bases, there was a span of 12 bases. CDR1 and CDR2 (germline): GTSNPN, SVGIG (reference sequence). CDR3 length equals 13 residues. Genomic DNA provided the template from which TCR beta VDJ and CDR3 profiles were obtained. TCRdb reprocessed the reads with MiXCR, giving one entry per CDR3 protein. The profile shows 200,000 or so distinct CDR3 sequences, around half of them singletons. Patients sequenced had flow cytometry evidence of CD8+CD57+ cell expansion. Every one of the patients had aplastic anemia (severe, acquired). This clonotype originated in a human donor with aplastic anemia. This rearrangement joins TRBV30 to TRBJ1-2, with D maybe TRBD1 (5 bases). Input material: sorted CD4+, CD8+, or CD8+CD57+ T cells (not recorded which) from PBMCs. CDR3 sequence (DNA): TGTGCCTGGAGTCAGGGCTTGAGTTATGGCTACACCTTC. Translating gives CAWSQGLSYGYTF. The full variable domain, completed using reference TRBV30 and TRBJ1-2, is SQTIHQWPATLVQPVGSPLSLECTVEGTSNPNLYWYRQAAGRGLQLLFYSVGIGQISSEVPQNLSASRPQDRQFILSSKKLLLSDSGFYLCAWSQGLSYGYTFGSGTRLTVV.